This TCR beta chain was identified during a study of radiation and T cells in renal cell carcinoma. In regard to this clone: Its cognate antigen is unknown.

As to time point: blood 2 weeks post-SBRT. Treatment reported: 15 Gy SBRT to primary tumor, nephrectomy 4 weeks later. Serial blood draws occurred at baseline and 2 and 4 weeks post-SBRT. The patient's renal cell carcinoma had clear cell pathology. Study-wide results and caveats: In blood, top tumor clones expanded by 2 weeks, shrinking by 4.

Per germline, CDR1 MDHEN and CDR2 SYDVKM. The CDR3 is 15 residues long. V was cut by 4 bases and J by 7 bases, with 17 bases left in between. Profiling relied on immunoSEQ multiplex PCR, and the TCRdb table lists in-frame clones only, not all of them. The sample lists more than 100,000 clones; around nine tenths were seen once. The receptor's source is a woman in her 70s with renal cell carcinoma. This chain links TRBV28 with TRBJ1-5; TRBD1 is a possible D gene (6 bases). The sequenced sample was blood, obtained from a patient whose treatment included radiotherapy and nephrectomy. CDR3 region: CASSSPQGFGQPQHF. CDR3 DNA: TGTGCCAGCAGTTCGCCCCAGGGGTTTGGACAGCCCCAGCATTTT.